The 32 T cell receptor beta chains below come from one sample, sequenced in a study of CD4 T cells in lung cancer. Antigens for these TCRs are unknown. Mutant 27-mer peptides stimulated the PBMCs for more than ten days before restimulation with peptide-pulsed autologous B cells. Live IFNgamma-secreting T cells were sorted after restimulation with peptide-pulsed B cells. Limiting-dilution expansion used approximately 3 or 11 sorted cells per well for roughly 13 to 21 days. This table comes from immunoSEQ multiplex PCR, and its TCRdb copy is limited to in-frame clones, with some not included. There are 400 to 600 clones in the sample; 85% to 95% occur only once, and around 86% lies in the top ten. The sample was a CD4+ T cell line or clone grown in culture. Every receptor here comes from a woman aged 60 to 75 with non-small cell lung cancer. Some clones in this sample may be carry-over from other donors' samples.

This chain uses TRBV5-8 with TRBJ2-1; TRBD1 aligns across 7 bases. Germline lookup yields CDR1 SGHTS and CDR2 YDEGEE. The CDR3 loop spans 13 amino acids. Trimming cost V 1 base and J 7 bases; bases outside gene matches: 2. The CDR3 sequence: CASSLTGVNEQFF. The CDR3 coding sequence is TGTGCCAGCAGCTTGACAGGGGTGAATGAGCAGTTCTTC.

Only a few counts were recorded for this clone. The chain uses TRBV14 and TRBJ1-6, with 8 bases identical to TRBD1. Germline CDR1 is SGHDN and CDR2 is FVKESK. The CDR3 runs 13 residues. Trimming removed 4 bases from V and 11 bases from J; junction bases left unmatched: 4. The CDR3 DNA reads TGTGCCAGCAGCCGGGCGACAGGGGCACCCCTCCACTTT. Translating gives CASSRATGAPLHF.

This clone was recorded once. The V and J genes are TRBV12-5 and TRBJ1-1; no reliable D call. The CDR3 is made up of 13 amino acids. Trimming cost V 0 bases and J 6 bases, with 8 bases left between them. The germline V gene encodes CDR1 LGHNT and CDR2 FRNRAP. CDR3 nucleotide sequence: TGTGCTAGTGGTTTGGTACGGGGTCCTGAAGCTTTCTTT. Its translation: CASGLVRGPEAFF.

The chain combines TRBV13 with TRBJ2-1; 11 bases agree with TRBD2. The CDR3 extends over 19 amino acids. The V gene's germline CDR1 is PRHDT and CDR2 FYEKMQ (reference sequence). V was pared by 2 bases and J by 2 bases, with 11 bases of the junction left unmatched. The CDR3 protein is CASSLSPSGGWVTYNEQFF. The CDR3 DNA sequence: TGTGCCAGCAGCTTATCGCCTAGCGGGGGGTGGGTAACCTACAATGAGCAGTTCTTC.

The count of this clone is one. V and J are TRBV7-8 and TRBJ1-5; D unresolved. Germline V gene lookup returns CDR1 SGHVS and CDR2 FQNEAQ. Trimming removed 5 bases at V and 3 bases at J, with 20 bases between. The CDR3 runs to 17 residues. CDR3 in DNA: TGTGCCAGCAGCCCCTCCCAGCAGGCAGAACCCAATCAGCCCCAGCATTTT. It specifies CASSPSQQAEPNQPQHF.

The chain carries TRBV4-3 and TRBJ1-6, with a tentative D call TRBD1 (6 bases). The CDR3 runs 18 residues. The germline V gene encodes CDR1 LGHNA and CDR2 YSLEER. Trimming pared 0 bases from V and 9 bases from J, leaving 21 bases between. The CDR3 nucleotides read TGCGCCAGCAGCCAAGATGTGACCAGGGGTCGGGGAGGTTCACCCCTCCACTTT. Protein product: CASSQDVTRGRGGSPLHF.

This sequence joins TRBV9 and TRBJ2-7, with 8 bases that match TRBD2. J gave up 0 bases and V 0 bases, and 11 bases lay outside the gene matches. The length of the CDR3 is 18 residues. Germline loops: CDR1 SGDLS, CDR2 YYNGEE. CDR3: CASSVAASGYLNSYEQYF. Written as DNA, the CDR3 is TGTGCCAGCAGCGTAGCGGCTAGCGGGTATCTAAACTCCTACGAGCAGTACTTC.

V usage is TRBV14 and J usage is TRBJ1-1; tentative D call: TRBD1 (5 bases). V was trimmed by 0 bases and J by 0 bases, leaving 14 bases between them. This CDR3 region has 17 residues. CDR1 and CDR2 (germline): SGHDN, FVKESK. The CDR3 spells CASSQETVGTMNTEAFF. The CDR3 DNA sequence: TGTGCCAGCAGCCAAGAAACGGTGGGGACCATGAACACTGAAGCTTTCTTT.

This rearrangement joins TRBV5-1 to TRBJ2-1, with D possibly TRBD2 on 6 matching bases. Germline CDR1 and CDR2: SGHRS and YFSETQ. The length of the CDR3 is 15 residues. V was pared by 3 bases and J by 1 base, with 11 bases between. CDR3 amino acids: CASSSAGLSYNEQFF. Written as DNA, the CDR3 is TGCGCCAGCAGCTCCGCGGGGCTTTCCTACAATGAGCAGTTCTTC.

The rearrangement uses TRBV19 and TRBJ2-3; 13 bases align to TRBD2. This CDR3 contains 15 residues. Germline V gene data show CDR1 as LNHDA and CDR2 as SQIVND (reference sequence). Losses at the gene ends were 8 bases for V and 6 bases for J; bases not matched to a gene: 8. DNA of the CDR3: TGTGCCAGTGGCAGGACTAGCGGGAGTCTGGATACGCAGTATTTT. Protein product: CASGRTSGSLDTQYF.

The V gene is TRBV13, the J gene TRBJ2-5, with 12 bases aligning to TRBD1. Germline CDR1 is PRHDT and CDR2 is FYEKMQ (reference sequence). V lost 1 base to trimming and J lost 5 bases; unmatched junction nucleotides: 8. The CDR3 is 17 residues long. The CDR3 sequence is CASSLEAGTGGRETQYF. In DNA, the CDR3 is TGTGCCAGCAGCTTAGAGGCGGGGACAGGGGGCCGGGAGACCCAGTACTTC.

A single count supports this clone. The V call is TRBV4-1, the J call TRBJ2-5, with D possibly TRBD1 on 6 matching bases. Germline CDR1 MGHRA, CDR2 YSYEKL. Trimming shortened V by 4 bases and J by 5 bases, and 17 bases separated the two germline ends. This CDR3 is 15 amino acids long. CDR3 residues: CASSPEDSSRETQYF. CDR3 nucleotide sequence: TGCGCCAGCAGCCCCGAGGACAGTTCCAGGGAGACCCAGTACTTC.

V gene TRBV7-2 combines with J gene TRBJ2-4; D gene uncertain. This CDR3 is 18 amino acids long. Germline CDR1 SGHTA, CDR2 FQGNSA. Trimming shortened V by 3 bases and J by 0 bases, and 18 bases separated the two germline ends. The CDR3 region is CASSFAAGVTRAKNIQYF. The CDR3, as DNA: TGTGCCAGCAGCTTCGCGGCAGGTGTAACTCGAGCCAAAAACATTCAGTACTTC.

This chain links TRBV5-1 with TRBJ2-5; 7 bases match TRBD1. The V gene's germline CDR1 is SGHRS and CDR2 YFSETQ. Germline trimming cut 0 bases from V and 2 bases from J; bases unmatched to any gene: 10. This CDR3 contains 17 residues. The CDR3 spells CASSLVRGGEVQETQYF. Here the CDR3 DNA reads TGCGCCAGCAGCTTGGTTCGAGGGGGCGAGGTGCAAGAGACCCAGTACTTC.

This clone appeared a single time. The chain joins TRBV9 to TRBJ2-5, with 11 bases lining up with TRBD2. Trimming took 0 bases from V and 2 from J; bases not matched to a gene: 6. The CDR3 has 17 amino acids. Germline loops: CDR1 SGDLS, CDR2 YYNGEE. The CDR3 nucleotides are TGTGCCAGCAGCGTAGACCCAGGGACTAGCGGACAAGAGACCCAGTACTTC. Its protein product is CASSVDPGTSGQETQYF.

This clone has a single count. This rearrangement joins TRBV6-5 to TRBJ2-4; D is unresolved. From germline, CDR1 is MNHEY and CDR2 SVGAGI. The CDR3 covers 15 residues. Between the trimmed V and J ends, which lost 2 bases and 0 bases, there was a span of 8 bases. CDR3 sequence: CASSYNTPAKNIQYF. In nucleotides, the CDR3 is TGTGCCAGCAGTTACAACACCCCAGCCAAAAACATTCAGTACTTC.

This clone showed up just once. The chain links TRBV9 to TRBJ2-3; 7 nucleotides agree with TRBD2. Trimming removed 3 bases from V and 1 base from J; junction bases left unmatched: 5. The CDR3 consists of 15 residues. Germline-derived CDR1 and CDR2 are SGDLS and YYNGEE. The CDR3 DNA follows: TGTGCCAGCAGCGGGACGGGAGGTCGCACAGATACGCAGTATTTT. Its protein is CASSGTGGRTDTQYF. The whole variable domain, remainder taken from reference TRBV9 and TRBJ2-3, is DSGVTQTPKHLITATGQRVTLRCSPRSGDLSVYWYQQSLDQGLQFLIQYYNGEERAKGNILERFSAQQFPDLHSELNLSSLELGDSALYFCASSGTGGRTDTQYFGPGTRLTVL.

CDR3 bases: TGTGCCAGCGGGAGGGTCTTTAATGAGCAGTTCTTC. Amino acid sequence: CASGRVFNEQFF. The chain recombines TRBV10-3 with TRBJ2-1; 9 bases match TRBD2. Germline V gives CDR1 ENHRY, CDR2 SYGVKD. V gave up 10 bases and J gave up 7 bases; unmatched junction bases: 5. This CDR3 comprises 12 residues.

This chain uses TRBV6-5 with TRBJ1-2; no clear D. CDR1 and CDR2 (germline): MNHEY, SVGAGI. This CDR3 spans 13 amino acids. V was pared by 5 bases and J by 3 bases, with 10 bases between. The DNA of the CDR3 is TGTGCCAGCAGTAACCCGGGCGACTATGGCTACACCTTC. This encodes CASSNPGDYGYTF.

The V and J genes are TRBV6-1 and TRBJ2-7; 8 bases map to TRBD1. Germline assignment: CDR1 MNHNS and CDR2 SASEGT. The CDR3 is made up of 13 amino acids. Trimming took 6 bases from V and 7 from J; bases not matched to a gene: 8. CDR3 nucleotides: TGTGCCAGCAGACGGACAGGGCCATCGGAGCAGTACTTC. It yields the protein CASRRTGPSEQYF.

This clone was seen once. V usage is TRBV19 and J usage is TRBJ1-1, with 12 bases that match TRBD1. From germline, CDR1 is LNHDA and CDR2 SQIVND (reference sequence). The CDR3 is 16 amino acids. Trimming cost V 1 base and J 5 bases; bases outside gene matches: 5. CDR3 sequence reads: CASSIGGQGARTEAFF. In nucleotides, the CDR3 is TGTGCCAGTAGTATAGGGGGACAGGGGGCGCGGACTGAAGCTTTCTTT.

The chain has TRBV9 and TRBJ1-2; 7 nucleotides agree with TRBD1. Germline CDR1 is SGDLS and CDR2 is YYNGEE. The J segment lost 0 bases and the V segment lost 5 bases, leaving 7 bases of the junction unmatched. The CDR3 is 15 amino acids. CDR3 protein: CASRATGDPNYGYTF. In DNA, the CDR3 is TGTGCCAGCAGGGCCACAGGGGACCCTAACTATGGCTACACCTTC.

The V and J genes are TRBV28 and TRBJ2-1, with TRBD2 identical over 12 bases. J was trimmed by 9 bases and V by 2 bases; bases with no gene match: 5. Germline assignment: CDR1 MDHEN and CDR2 SYDVKM. This CDR3 contains 15 residues. The CDR3 bases are TGTGCCAGCAGTTTACTAGCGGGAGGGGCGTCTGAGCAGTTCTTC. Translating gives CASSLLAGGASEQFF.

V usage is TRBV19 and J usage is TRBJ1-2, with 7 bases that match TRBD1. V trimming: 6 bases; J trimming: 2 bases; junction bases outside the gene matches: 6. The CDR3 is 14 residues long. Germline loops: CDR1 LNHDA, CDR2 SQIVND (reference sequence). The CDR3 DNA reads TGTGCCAGTAGCGACAGGGTTACGAACTATGGCTACACCTTC. This encodes CASSDRVTNYGYTF.

Comments on this clone: The final CDR3 position lacks the conserved phenylalanine or tryptophan, pointing to a likely read error. No DNA is shown, since the ends of the CDR3 on it are uncertain; the CDR3 is the one TCRdb lists. This sample also contains other DNA sequences that code for the same CDR3. V and J are TRBV18 and TRBJ1-2; whether TRBD1, the table's D call, matches the DNA was not checked. Germline-derived CDR1 and CDR2 are KGHSH and LQKENI. The CDR3 comprises 14 residues, both ends counted. CDR3 sequence reads: CASSPTGQELWLHL.

The chain carries TRBV6-1 and TRBJ2-7; 9 nucleotides line up with TRBD1. The V gene end was trimmed by 8 bases and the J gene end by 4 bases; junction bases not matched to a gene: 6. Germline lookup yields CDR1 MNHNS and CDR2 SASEGT. The CDR3 is 13 residues long. The CDR3 region has the DNA TGTGCCAGCCACACAGGGGGCAGTTACGAGCAGTACTTC. Translated: CASHTGGSYEQYF.

This clone appeared a single time. The chain has TRBV18 and TRBJ2-7; TRBD1 is a possible D gene (6 bases). The V gene lost 0 bases and the J gene lost 0 bases, with 15 bases spanning the gap. There are 17 residues in the CDR3. Germline CDR1 and CDR2: KGHSH and LQKENI. The CDR3 spells CASSPPGATPSSYEQYF. CDR3 DNA: TGTGCCAGCTCACCACCGGGGGCGACGCCGAGCTCCTACGAGCAGTACTTC.

The gene calls are TRBV5-4 and TRBJ1-6; D remains ambiguous. Trimming removed 0 bases at V and 10 bases at J, with 17 bases between. Germline CDR1 and CDR2: SGHNT and YYREEE (reference sequence). The CDR3 has 16 amino acids. This chain's CDR3 is CASSLEGGQINSPLHF. CDR3 DNA sequence: TGTGCCAGCAGCTTGGAGGGAGGGCAAATCAACTCACCCCTCCACTTT.

The CDR3 protein is CAIAAGASTEAFF. The CDR3 DNA reads TGTGCCATCGCCGCGGGGGCTAGCACTGAAGCTTTCTTT. The chain is built from TRBV10-3 and TRBJ1-1, with D tentatively TRBD1 (6 bases). The CDR3 length is 13 residues. Trimming cost V 8 bases and J 4 bases, with 14 bases left between them. CDR1 is ENHRY and CDR2 is SYGVKD in the germline V gene.

The V call is TRBV4-3, the J call TRBJ2-1; D is perhaps TRBD1 or TRBD2 (6 bases each). The V and J ends lost 0 bases and 1 base respectively, with 13 bases between them. Per the germline V gene, CDR1 is LGHNA and CDR2 is YSLEER. There are 17 residues in the CDR3. CDR3 nucleotides: TGCGCCAGCAGCCAAGATTCCACAGGGAGGTCCTACAATGAGCAGTTCTTC. Translating it yields CASSQDSTGRSYNEQFF.

The genes are TRBV7-2 and TRBJ2-1; D unclear. The germline CDR1 and CDR2 sequences are SGHTA and FQGNSA. V gave up 3 bases and J gave up 0 bases, with 9 bases separating them. The CDR3 has 15 residues. CDR3 sequence: CASSFGASSYNEQFF. The CDR3 region has the DNA TGTGCCAGCAGCTTCGGCGCGAGCTCCTACAATGAGCAGTTCTTC. Looking up the rest from reference TRBV7-2 and TRBJ2-1 gives the full variable domain: GAGVSQSPSNKVTEKGKDVELRCDPISGHTALYWYRQSLGQGLEFLIYFQGNSAPDKSGLPSDRFSAERTGGSVSTLTIQRTQQEDSAVYLCASSFGASSYNEQFFGPGTRLTVL.

The chain links TRBV27 to TRBJ2-2, with D unresolved. Trimming removed 1 base from V and 2 bases from J, with 11 bases in between. The length of the CDR3 is 16 residues. Germline V gene lookup returns CDR1 MNHEY and CDR2 SMNVEV (reference sequence). DNA for the CDR3: TGTGCCAGCAGTTTATTATCGGGCCTAAACACCGGGGAGCTGTTTTTT. The encoded protein is CASSLLSGLNTGELFF.